What follows are 5 T cell receptor beta chains derived from one specimen sequenced in a study of OX40 agonist ivuxolimab in advanced cancers. Assay used: immunoSEQ multiplex PCR; TCRdb lists only in-frame clones, some missing. This table holds 31,000 or so clones, less than 85% found once. The sample here was CD4+ or CD8+ T cells sorted from blood, taken in a trial of the OX40 agonist ivuxolimab. The source of these receptors is an adult with an advanced solid tumor such as melanoma, head and neck, liver or kidney cancer.

The chain joins TRBV13 to TRBJ2-3; 11 bases agree with TRBD2. CDR1 and CDR2 (germline): PRHDT, FYEKMQ (reference sequence). This CDR3 has 17 amino acids. V was clipped by 0 bases and J by 4 bases; unmatched bases: 6. The chain's CDR3 is CASSLGLAGGVADTQYF. CDR3 coding DNA: TGTGCCAGCAGCTTAGGGCTAGCGGGAGGAGTCGCAGATACGCAGTATTTT.

The V and J genes are TRBV5-6 and TRBJ2-7, with 14 bases matching TRBD2. Trimming removed 4 bases from V and 11 bases from J; junction bases left unmatched: 8. Germline lookup yields CDR1 SGHDT and CDR2 YYEEEE. The CDR3 has 14 amino acids. DNA for the CDR3: TGTGCCAGCAGCACCGGGACTAGCGGGAGACAAGAGTACTTC. Translated, it gives CASSTGTSGRQEYF.

The V and J genes are TRBV7-3 and TRBJ2-1, with 9 positions matching TRBD2. In germline, CDR1 is SGHTA, CDR2 FQGTGA. Trimming at V came to 2 bases and at J to 8 bases, leaving 7 bases not matched to a gene. This CDR3 has 15 amino acids. CDR3 amino acids: CASSLLAGKLDEQFF. The DNA for the CDR3 is TGTGCCAGCAGCTTACTAGCGGGAAAATTGGATGAGCAGTTCTTC.

The chain carries TRBV6-1 and TRBJ2-5, with D maybe TRBD2 (6 bases). The V gene's germline CDR1 is MNHNS and CDR2 SASEGT. The ends were cut back, 4 bases at V and 1 base at J, with 13 bases in the middle. The CDR3 covers 15 residues. The CDR3 protein is CASSVSLASQETQYF. The CDR3 coding sequence is TGTGCCAGCAGTGTTTCTCTAGCGAGCCAAGAGACCCAGTACTTC.

The chain carries TRBV19 and TRBJ2-2; 8 bases agree with TRBD2. The CDR3 totals 14 residues. CDR1 and CDR2 from the germline V gene are LNHDA and SQIVND (reference sequence). The ends lost 4 bases at V and 5 bases at J; junction bases unmatched: 3. In DNA form, the CDR3 reads TGTGCCAGTAGTACGTCGGGGGGGACCGGGGAGCTGTTTTTT. The encoded protein is CASSTSGGTGELFF. Supplemented by reference TRBV19 and TRBJ2-2, the full variable domain reads DGGITQSPKYLFRKEGQNVTLSCEQNLNHDAMYWYRQDPGQGLRLIYYSQIVNDFQKGDIAEGYSVSREKKESFPLTVTSAQKNPTAFYLCASSTSGGTGELFFGEGSRLTVL.